This T cell receptor beta chain originates from a study of shared clonotypes between healthy human individuals. The CDR3 sequence is 14 residues long. V was clipped by 5 bases and J by 0 bases, with 8 bases between them. CDR1 is MNHNS and CDR2 is SASEGT in the germline V gene. Study-wide results and limits: The study sampled only blood, and tissue repertoires likely differ. Across a few donors, naive CD4 shared roughly 5.2%, naive CD8 less than 4%, memory CD4 over 2%, memory CD8 about 0.4%.

Donors had no recently reported acute infections or vaccinations and were HIV-negative. From CD4+ cells came CD45RA+ naive and CD45RA-negative memory subsets. Clones were sequenced by immunoSEQ multiplex PCR, and TCRdb holds only the in-frame ones, with some missing. The sample shows roughly 2.5 million clones, around 90% of them seen only once. Note on this clone: What it binds is unknown.

The rearrangement uses TRBV6-1 and TRBJ1-3; D is uncertain. This TCR was recovered from a man between 18 and 35 years old in good health. The sample consisted of naive CD4+ T cells sorted from blood. Described subset: CD45RA+ positively selected. This chain's CDR3 is CASSQTSSGNTIYF. CDR3 in DNA: TGTGCCAGCAGTCAGACCAGCTCTGGAAACACCATATATTTT.